This TCR beta chain appears in the sequencing data of a study of low-dose radiotherapy and immunotherapy resistance in tumors. Whole-study context: Cohort 1 was given 0.5 Gy per fraction every 2 weeks, for 6.5 Gy total. Each patient was administered nivolumab intravenously at 240 mg, which was a flat dose, every two weeks, along with intravenous ipilimumab at 1 mg/kg every six weeks.

V dropped 6 bases and J dropped 8 bases, with 10 bases sitting between them. There are 10 residues in the CDR3. CDR1 is GTSNPN, CDR2 SVGIG, per germline (reference sequence). Alpha and beta chains were covered, as first-strand cDNA relied on TRAV- and TRBV-specific primers. Over approximately 20 PCR cycles, TCRs were amplified from a constant-region primer and V-primer adapter. With in vitro transcription, the isolated mRNA was amplified. TCRdb itself ran the reads through MiXCR, one entry per CDR3 protein. The sample shows approximately 90,000 distinct CDR3 sequences, 8% to 10% of them seen only once. The time point: before trial treatment. Donors received a regimen that comprised nivolumab, ipilimumab, aspirin, low-dose cyclophosphamide and low-dose radiotherapy.

This TCR derives from a male donor with prostate cancer. This sequence joins TRBV30 and TRBJ1-2; D uncertain. The specimen was PBMCs, collected before treatment. The CDR3 region has the DNA TGTGCCTGCCAAGAGATAGGCTACACCTTC. It is translated as CACQEIGYTF.